This passage covers 14 T cell receptor beta chains from one sample sequenced in a study of T cell repertoires in cytomegalovirus infection (dated by TCRdb to the late 2010s). The treatment or condition label on this specimen signifies: in vitro stimulation with specific CMV peptide epitopes to enrich CMV-specific T cells. Sequencing instrument: Illumina HiSeq 1500. TCRdb applied fastp at Q25 and MiXCR to the public reads, then kept only in-frame beta chains. Rows are combined by CDR3 protein, so each entry shows the most common genes and DNA. A total of around 770,000 distinct CDR3 sequences appear in this sample, almost 30% of them only once. Around 12% of the sample lies in the top ten. These TCRs' antigens remain unknown. The source was cultured CD8+ T cells from PBMCs, collected from culture after CMV antigen stimulation. These TCRs come from a human donor in good health (CMV status not recorded). Some clones in this sample may be carry-over from other donors' samples.

This clonotype has more than one count but fewer than ten. The chain combines TRBV29-1 with TRBJ2-7, with D possibly TRBD1 on 6 matching bases. The CDR3 spans 13 residues. Trimming removed 2 bases from V and 1 base from J, with 9 bases in between. CDR1 and CDR2 (germline): SQVTM, ANQGSEA. The CDR3 nucleotides are TGCAGCGTTGAACAAGGGGGTTCCTACGAGCAGTACTTC. Protein product: CSVEQGGSYEQYF.

The rearrangement links TRBV28 to TRBJ2-5; 11 bases are shared with TRBD2. In germline, CDR1 is MDHEN, CDR2 SYDVKM. With 5 bases clipped from V and 4 bases from J, the junction kept 6 bases outside the gene matches. This CDR3 region has 15 residues. In DNA, the CDR3 is TGTGCCAGCAGTATACTAGCGGGGGCGGGAGAGACCCAGTACTTC. This sequence encodes CASSILAGAGETQYF. The complete variable domain, with remaining parts taken from reference TRBV28 and TRBJ2-5, reads DVKVTQSSRYLVKRTGEKVFLECVQDMDHENMFWYRQDPGLGLRLIYFSYDVKMKEKGDIPEGYSVSREKKERFSLILESASTNQTSMYLCASSILAGAGETQYFGPGTRLLVL.

This sequence joins TRBV6-8 and TRBJ2-1; D is undetermined. This CDR3 comprises 13 residues. The V gene lost 4 bases and the J gene lost 5 bases, with 9 bases spanning the gap. The germline CDR1 and CDR2 sequences are MNHGY and SAAAGT. The CDR3 is CASSSHSDNEQFF. CDR3 nucleotides: TGTGCCAGCAGTTCTCACAGCGACAATGAGCAGTTCTTC.

The chain carries TRBV7-9 and TRBJ2-5; unclear D gene. Trimming stripped 2 bases from V and 2 bases from J, with 9 bases between. Germline V CDR1 and CDR2: SEHNR, FQNEAQ (reference sequence). The CDR3 runs 14 residues. The CDR3 loop reads CASSLRLGQETQYF. CDR3 coding DNA: TGTGCCAGCAGCTTACGGCTAGGGCAAGAGACCCAGTACTTC.

V gene TRBV27 combines with J gene TRBJ1-2, with D possibly being TRBD1 (5 bases). The CDR3 runs 15 residues. Trimming pared 2 bases from V and 6 bases from J, leaving 16 bases between. Per germline, CDR1 MNHEY and CDR2 SMNVEV (reference sequence). In nucleotides, the CDR3 is TGTGCCAGCAGTTTAAGGGGAGGGGAAACAAATGGCTACACCTTC. It is translated as CASSLRGGETNGYTF.

There are a few counts of this clonotype. This rearrangement joins TRBV12-3 or TRBV12-4 to TRBJ2-7, with 10 bases lining up with TRBD1. This CDR3 has 13 amino acids. J gave up 6 bases and V 6 bases, and 5 bases lay outside the gene matches. The CDR3 protein is CASSPDRGPEQYF. DNA of the CDR3: TGTGCCAGCAGCCCTGACAGGGGGCCCGAGCAGTACTTC.

This clonotype was detected a few times. The J gene is TRBJ1-1, the V gene TRBV7-9; D not resolved. Germline-derived CDR1 and CDR2 are SEHNR and FQNEAQ (reference sequence). Trimming removed 0 bases from V and 1 base from J, with 9 bases in between. The CDR3 is 15 amino acids. CDR3: CASSLAPQENTEAFF. The DNA for the CDR3 is TGTGCCAGCAGCTTAGCGCCACAAGAGAACACTGAAGCTTTCTTT.

The chain combines TRBV4-2 with TRBJ2-2; D is possibly TRBD1 or TRBD2 (5 bases each). Trimming pared 0 bases from V and 15 bases from J, leaving 14 bases between. This CDR3 region has 13 residues. Per germline, CDR1 LGHNA and CDR2 YNFKEQ. The CDR3 nucleotides are TGTGCCAGCAGCCAAGACGGAGGCGGACAAATGTTTTTT. This codes for CASSQDGGGQMFF.

The chain joins TRBV12-3 or TRBV12-4 to TRBJ1-5; D is unresolved. The CDR3 spans 12 residues. V dropped 5 bases and J dropped 5 bases, with 7 bases sitting between them. The chain's CDR3 is CASSPPYQPQHF. CDR3 coding DNA: TGTGCCAGCAGTCCGCCCTATCAGCCCCAGCATTTT.

This clonotype has more than one count but fewer than ten. The V and J genes are TRBV6-5 and TRBJ2-1, with 10 positions matching TRBD2. This CDR3 spans 17 amino acids. V shed 6 bases and J 0 bases; nucleotides not matched to a gene: 8. Germline CDR1 is MNHEY and CDR2 is SVGAGI. The CDR3 sequence: CASRPFSGGYSYNEQFF. The CDR3 coding sequence is TGTGCCAGCAGACCTTTTAGCGGGGGGTACTCCTACAATGAGCAGTTCTTC.

This clonotype showed up just a few times. One end of the junction fails to match germline, which may point to a read error. V usage is TRBV12-3 or TRBV12-4 and J usage is TRBJ1-1; 9 bases match TRBD1. This CDR3 is 11 amino acids long. In DNA form, the CDR3 reads TGTGCCAGCAGCCCCGGGACAGGGAGAGCTTTT. This translates into CASSPGTGRAF.

This chain links TRBV25-1 with TRBJ1-3; no clear D. V shed 0 bases and J shed 7 bases, with 10 bases lying between them. Germline V gene lookup returns CDR1 MGHDK and CDR2 SYGVNS. This CDR3 contains 14 residues. CDR3 coding DNA: TGTGCCAGCAGTGAATATTTCGGTGCGAACACCATATATTTT. As protein: CASSEYFGANTIYF.

The V call is TRBV7-9, the J call TRBJ1-3; D gene unclear. The CDR3 has 15 amino acids. Trimming removed 3 bases at V and 1 base at J, with 10 bases between. The V gene's germline CDR1 is SEHNR and CDR2 FQNEAQ (reference sequence). CDR3 region: CASSFRIGSGNTIYF. The DNA of the CDR3 is TGTGCCAGCAGCTTCAGGATTGGATCTGGAAACACCATATATTTT.

This clonotype was seen more than once but under ten times. The rearrangement uses TRBV19 and TRBJ1-2; 8 nucleotides align to TRBD1. J gave up 2 bases and V 5 bases, and 7 bases lay outside the gene matches. CDR3 length: 15 residues. CDR1 LNHDA and CDR2 SQIVND come from the germline V gene (reference sequence). CDR3 bases: TGTGCCAGTAGTCCTTGGACAGGGATGAACTATGGCTACACCTTC. Protein sequence: CASSPWTGMNYGYTF. The full variable domain, its missing parts supplied by reference TRBV19 and TRBJ1-2, is DGGITQSPKYLFRKEGQNVTLSCEQNLNHDAMYWYRQDPGQGLRLIYYSQIVNDFQKGDIAEGYSVSREKKESFPLTVTSAQKNPTAFYLCASSPWTGMNYGYTFGSGTRLTVV.